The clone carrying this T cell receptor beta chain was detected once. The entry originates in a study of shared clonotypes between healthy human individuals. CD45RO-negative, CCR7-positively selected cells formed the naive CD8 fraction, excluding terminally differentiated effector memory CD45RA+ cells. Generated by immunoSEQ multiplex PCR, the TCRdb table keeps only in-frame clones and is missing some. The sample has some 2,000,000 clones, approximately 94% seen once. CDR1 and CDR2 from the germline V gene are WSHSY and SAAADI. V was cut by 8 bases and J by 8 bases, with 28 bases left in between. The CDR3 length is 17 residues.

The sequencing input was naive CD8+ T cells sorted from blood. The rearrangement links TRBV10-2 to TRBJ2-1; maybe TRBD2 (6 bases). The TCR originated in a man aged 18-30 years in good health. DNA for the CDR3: TGCGCCAGCTTCGGCCTTGGACTATTGGGTTCAAATGATGAGCAGTTCTTC. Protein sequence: CASFGLGLLGSNDEQFF.